The 18 T cell receptor beta chains below were found in one sample sequenced in a study of blood T cell repertoires in COVID-19. Sequenced by immunoSEQ multiplex PCR; TCRdb stores in-frame clones only, minus some. The profile shows 300,000 to 400,000 clones, 83% of them singletons. What was sequenced was peripheral blood. These receptor sequences come from a man younger than 45 with active or convalescent COVID-19.

The chain carries TRBV4-2 and TRBJ2-3; TRBD2 matches at 7 bases. From germline, CDR1 is LGHNA and CDR2 YNFKEQ. Trimming removed 0 bases from V and 5 bases from J; junction bases left unmatched: 8. This CDR3 is built from 16 residues. CDR3 sequence (DNA): TGTGCCAGCAGCCAAGAGGGGCGGGAGTGGCAAGATACGCAGTATTTT. It codes for CASSQEGREWQDTQYF.

The chain has TRBV6-5 and TRBJ1-1; 8 bases match TRBD1. J gave up 3 bases and V 5 bases, and 5 bases lay outside the gene matches. The CDR3 covers 14 residues. Germline V gives CDR1 MNHEY, CDR2 SVGAGI. The CDR3: CASSRDRRDTEAFF. The CDR3 DNA reads as TGTGCCAGCAGTCGGGACAGGAGGGACACTGAAGCTTTCTTT.

This clone was recorded only once. The CDR3 coding sequence is TGTGCCAGCAGCCCCCCGGGGAGGAGGACTGAAGCTTTCTTT. It specifies CASSPPGRRTEAFF. This chain connects TRBV11-2 to TRBJ1-1; D gene unclear. The CDR3 consists of 14 residues. V dropped 5 bases and J dropped 5 bases, with 15 bases sitting between them. Germline V gene lookup returns CDR1 SGHAT and CDR2 FQNNGV.

The chain couples TRBV28 to TRBJ2-7; D not resolved. The CDR3 runs 14 residues. Trimming removed 1 base at V and 0 bases at J, with 7 bases between. Per the germline V gene, CDR1 is MDHEN and CDR2 is SYDVKM. For the CDR3, the DNA is TGTGCCAGCAGTTTATCTCGTAACTCCTACGAGCAGTACTTC. It translates to CASSLSRNSYEQYF.

This clone is a singleton in its sample. The chain combines TRBV28 with TRBJ1-1; D unresolved. V lost 7 bases to trimming and J lost 0 bases, with 15 bases between them. CDR3 length: 15 amino acids. Looked up from germline, CDR1 is MDHEN and CDR2 is SYDVKM. Written as DNA, the CDR3 is TGTGCCAGCACGGGTAACGACCTCATGAACACTGAAGCTTTCTTT. Residues: CASTGNDLMNTEAFF.

The chain has TRBV5-1 and TRBJ2-7; D may be TRBD2 (6 bases). The V end was cut by 3 bases, the J end by 6 bases, with 16 bases between. Per the germline V gene, CDR1 is SGHRS and CDR2 is YFSETQ. This CDR3 contains 14 residues. CDR3 protein: CASSSRLGGTEQYF. As DNA, the CDR3 is TGCGCCAGCAGCTCACGCTTGGGGGGAACCGAGCAGTACTTC. Filled out from reference TRBV5-1 and TRBJ2-7, the complete variable domain reads KAGVTQTPRYLIKTRGQQVTLSCSPISGHRSVSWYQQTPGQGLQFLFEYFSETQRNKGNFPGRFSGRQFSNSRSEMNVSTLELGDSALYLCASSSRLGGTEQYFGPGTRLTVT.

The chain carries TRBV19 and TRBJ2-7; D is perhaps TRBD1 (6 bases). Germline V lookup: CDR1 LNHDA, CDR2 SQIVND (reference sequence). V shed 6 bases and J shed 0 bases, with 15 bases lying between them. The CDR3 consists of 15 residues. In nucleotides, the CDR3 is TGTGCCAGTAGCCCCCCAGGGGCTAGCTCCTACGAGCAGTACTTC. Translation gives CASSPPGASSYEQYF. The variable domain in full, completed from reference TRBV19 and TRBJ2-7, reads DGGITQSPKYLFRKEGQNVTLSCEQNLNHDAMYWYRQDPGQGLRLIYYSQIVNDFQKGDIAEGYSVSREKKESFPLTVTSAQKNPTAFYLCASSPPGASSYEQYFGPGTRLTVT.

The chain joins TRBV21-1 to TRBJ1-5; the D call in the table, TRBD1, was not verified against the DNA. TRBV21-1 is noted as a pseudogene. The CDR3 length is 16 residues. CDR3 region: CASSKSPQGTDQPQHF. The CDR3 DNA follows: TGTGCCAGCAGCAAATCGCCGCAGGGGACGGATCAGCCCCAGCATTTT.

This clone appeared once. The chain employs TRBV7-6 and TRBJ1-2; the D gene is possibly TRBD1 (6 bases). Trimming removed 0 bases from V and 5 bases from J, with 13 bases in between. Germline CDR1 reads SGHVS; CDR2 reads FNYEAQ. This CDR3 has 15 residues. This CDR3 is CASSLAGGGIYGYTF. The CDR3 DNA reads as TGTGCCAGCAGCTTAGCGGGAGGGGGGATATATGGCTACACCTTC. Complete variable domain (other parts from reference TRBV7-6 and TRBJ1-2): GAGVSQSPRYKVTKRGQDVALRCDPISGHVSLYWYRQALGQGPEFLTYFNYEAQQDKSGLPNDRFSAERPEGSISTLTIQRTEQRDSAMYRCASSLAGGGIYGYTFGSGTRLTVV.

The chain has TRBV27 and TRBJ2-1; possible D gene TRBD1, 6 bases. The CDR3 length is 13 residues. V lost 7 bases to trimming and J lost 5 bases, with 12 bases between them. The germline gives CDR1 MNHEY, CDR2 SMNVEV (reference sequence). The CDR3 DNA sequence: TGTGCCAGCATCCCGGGACACAACAATGAGCAGTTCTTC. It encodes CASIPGHNNEQFF.

The rearrangement uses TRBV6-5 and TRBJ2-7, with no clear D. The length of the CDR3 is 13 residues. Between the trimmed V and J ends, which lost 2 bases and 6 bases, there was a span of 11 bases. CDR1 and CDR2 from the germline V gene are MNHEY and SVGAGI. The CDR3 is CASSYRGESEQYF. CDR3 bases: TGTGCCAGCAGTTACAGAGGCGAGAGCGAGCAGTACTTC.

The V gene is TRBV11-2, the J gene TRBJ1-1; D might be TRBD1 (5 bases). This CDR3 has 15 residues. Deletions cut 1 base from V and 7 bases from J, with 16 bases between. CDR1 SGHAT and CDR2 FQNNGV come from the germline V gene. The CDR3 bases are TGTGCCAGCAGCTTAGTTTCGTGGCGGGGGAATGAAGCTTTCTTT. Translating gives CASSLVSWRGNEAFF.

This clone was counted a single time. CDR3 region: CASSRTSSGEDGYTF. The CDR3 nucleotides are TGTGCCAGCTCACGAACGAGTTCAGGGGAAGATGGCTACACCTTC. The chain links TRBV18 to TRBJ1-2, with a possible D match to TRBD1 (6 bases). CDR1 KGHSH and CDR2 LQKENI come from the germline V gene. The CDR3 runs to 15 residues. Trimming pared 4 bases from V and 6 bases from J, leaving 18 bases between. The whole variable domain, remainder taken from reference TRBV18 and TRBJ1-2, is NAGVMQNPRHLVRRRGQEARLRCSPMKGHSHVYWYRQLPEEGLKFMVYLQKENIIDESGMPKERFSAEFPKEGPSILRIQQVVRGDSAAYFCASSRTSSGEDGYTFGSGTRLTVV.

This clone has only a few counts. The rearrangement uses TRBV4-1 and TRBJ2-5; D is possibly TRBD1 (6 bases). There are 15 residues in the CDR3. The germline gives CDR1 MGHRA, CDR2 YSYEKL. The ends were cut back, 4 bases at V and 3 bases at J, with 15 bases in the middle. The CDR3 region is CASSPEGHRKETQYF. CDR3 nucleotides: TGCGCCAGCAGCCCCGAGGGACATAGAAAAGAGACCCAGTACTTC.

The chain employs TRBV4-3 and TRBJ1-2; 9 bases fit TRBD1. Trimming removed 5 bases from V and 3 bases from J; junction bases left unmatched: 4. CDR1 LGHNA and CDR2 YSLEER come from the germline V gene. There are 14 residues in the CDR3. The CDR3 DNA reads as TGCGCCAGCAGCTTCACAGGGGGCGACTATGGCTACACCTTC. Translated: CASSFTGGDYGYTF.

This clone was seen a single time. The V call is TRBV7-9, the J call TRBJ1-4, with TRBD1 identical over 9 bases. Germline V lookup: CDR1 SEHNR, CDR2 FQNEAQ (reference sequence). This CDR3 has 16 amino acids. J gave up 5 bases and V 3 bases, and 7 bases lay outside the gene matches. In DNA, the CDR3 is TGTGCCAGCAGCTTCTATGGACAGGGGCCAAATGAAAAACTGTTTTTT. Amino acid sequence: CASSFYGQGPNEKLFF.

DNA of the CDR3: TGTGCTAGTGCTCCGAGGCAGGGGGGCACAGATACGCAGTATTTT. Its protein product is CASAPRQGGTDTQYF. The chain links TRBV12-5 to TRBJ2-3; 7 bases map to TRBD1. The CDR3 covers 15 residues. CDR1 is LGHNT and CDR2 is FRNRAP in the germline V gene. V gave up 7 bases and J gave up 1 base; unmatched junction bases: 8.

The chain carries TRBV6-1 and TRBJ1-6, with D hard to call. CDR1 MNHNS and CDR2 SASEGT come from the germline V gene. The V gene lost 0 bases and the J gene lost 4 bases, with 13 bases spanning the gap. CDR3 length: 17 residues. As DNA, the CDR3 is TGTGCCAGCAGTGAAGCTGGGTCAGCGTTTTATAATTCACCCCTCCACTTT. Its translation: CASSEAGSAFYNSPLHF.